A single sample gave rise to the 24 T cell receptor beta chains below, sequenced in a study of beta chain features in type 1 diabetes. The entirety of the isolated RNA underwent reverse transcription, so expressed TCRB transcripts were sequenced. Method: immunoSEQ multiplex PCR; TCRdb's copy keeps in-frame clones and lacks some. In the table there are some 270,000 clones, less than 15% of which are singletons. The sample comprised naive CD4+ T cells from blood. These receptors came from a middle-aged woman in good health.

CDR3 amino acids: CASSLVPNTGELFF. The CDR3 region has the DNA TGTGCCAGCAGCTTAGTCCCAAACACCGGGGAGCTGTTTTTT. J is TRBJ2-2 and V is TRBV11-2, with D unresolved. This CDR3 region has 14 residues. The germline V gene encodes CDR1 SGHAT and CDR2 FQNNGV. V was shortened by 1 base and J by 2 bases, with 5 bases between the two germline ends.

V gene TRBV5-1 combines with J gene TRBJ2-7, with D perhaps matching TRBD1 (5 bases). This CDR3 is built from 16 residues. Per the germline V gene, CDR1 is SGHRS and CDR2 is YFSETQ. V lost 4 bases, J lost 0 bases, and 17 bases lay in between. The CDR3 nucleotides read TGCGCCAGCAGCCCGTCCCTTACAGGATCCTCCTACGAGCAGTACTTC. It is translated as CASSPSLTGSSYEQYF.

The chain uses TRBV5-4 and TRBJ2-2, with 13 bases fitting TRBD2. The length of the CDR3 is 15 residues. Germline V lookup: CDR1 SGHNT, CDR2 YYREEE (reference sequence). The V gene end was trimmed by 3 bases and the J gene end by 5 bases; junction bases not matched to a gene: 1. The DNA of the CDR3 is TGTGCCAGCAGCTGGGGACTAGCGGGGACCGGGGAGCTGTTTTTT. Translated, it gives CASSWGLAGTGELFF.

This clone came up a few times. The V and J genes are TRBV4-1 and TRBJ1-5; D ambiguous. Germline loops: CDR1 MGHRA, CDR2 YSYEKL. Trimming left V 0 bases short and J 1 base short, with 10 bases between. The CDR3 is 16 residues long. The CDR3 DNA follows: TGCGCCAGCAGCCAAGATCTGACGGGGAGCAATCAGCCCCAGCATTTT. It yields the protein CASSQDLTGSNQPQHF.

The sample holds a few counts of this clone. The rearrangement uses TRBV19 and TRBJ2-1; 7 bases fit TRBD2. Germline CDR1 is LNHDA and CDR2 is SQIVND (reference sequence). CDR3 length: 15 residues. Trimming cost V 10 bases and J 1 base; bases outside gene matches: 10. The CDR3 reads CATKAGTTSYNEQFF. The CDR3 DNA follows: TGTGCCACCAAGGCCGGGACTACGTCCTACAATGAGCAGTTCTTC.

This clone was detected a few times. The chain links TRBV6-1 to TRBJ2-5; 9 bases map to TRBD2. The V segment lost 5 bases and the J segment 4 bases; nucleotides outside the gene matches: 2. The CDR3 runs to 13 residues. Germline V lookup: CDR1 MNHNS, CDR2 SASEGT. CDR3 sequence: CASSSRGGETQYF. For the CDR3, the DNA is TGTGCCAGCAGTTCGCGGGGGGGAGAGACCCAGTACTTC.

The rearrangement links TRBV5-1 to TRBJ2-5; TRBD1 matches 7 bases. CDR1 is SGHRS, CDR2 YFSETQ, per germline. J gave up 4 bases and V 4 bases, and 7 bases lay outside the gene matches. The CDR3 sequence is 14 residues long. The CDR3 DNA sequence: TGCGCCAGCAGCCCCGGGACAGAAGGAGAGACCCAGTACTTC. Its protein is CASSPGTEGETQYF.

Points on this clone: A read error may produce the germline difference seen at one junction end. The chain joins TRBV5-6 to TRBJ1-2; no clear D. Germline V gives CDR1 SGHDT, CDR2 YYEEEE. The CDR3 runs to 12 residues. This CDR3 is CASSFAGANSPF. The CDR3 DNA sequence: TGTGCCAGCAGCTTCGCGGGAGCAAATTCCCCTTTC.

The chain uses TRBV6-1 and TRBJ2-7; tentative D call: TRBD1 (6 bases). Trimming cost V 4 bases and J 6 bases, with 13 bases left between them. The CDR3 extends over 13 amino acids. Germline CDR1 MNHNS, CDR2 SASEGT. The DNA for the CDR3 is TGTGCCAGCAGTGCGGACAGAACCCTCGAGCAGTACTTC. Encoded protein: CASSADRTLEQYF.

This clone has more than one count but fewer than ten. This rearrangement joins TRBV5-1 to TRBJ2-2, with TRBD2 matching 10 bases. This CDR3 is built from 18 residues. Trimming at V came to 2 bases and at J to 4 bases, leaving 11 bases not matched to a gene. CDR1 is SGHRS and CDR2 is YFSETQ in the germline V gene. The CDR3 protein is CASSLRAGGPGTTGELFF. DNA of the CDR3: TGCGCCAGCAGCTTACGAGCGGGGGGGCCTGGGACCACCGGGGAGCTGTTTTTT.

This clone was seen a handful of times. The J gene is TRBJ2-2, the V gene TRBV5-1, with 9 bases identical to TRBD1. The germline V gene encodes CDR1 SGHRS and CDR2 YFSETQ. This CDR3 has 19 amino acids. V trimming: 1 base; J trimming: 4 bases; junction bases outside the gene matches: 14. CDR3 loop: CASSLNRRGQGFSTGELFF. CDR3 nucleotides: TGCGCCAGCAGCTTGAATCGTCGGGGACAGGGTTTTAGCACCGGGGAGCTGTTTTTT.

There are a few counts of this clone. This chain links TRBV29-1 with TRBJ2-7, with 12 bases lining up with TRBD1. The V and J ends lost 4 bases and 6 bases, in that order; junction bases with no gene match: 7. Germline loops: CDR1 SQVTM, CDR2 ANQGSEA. The CDR3 totals 14 residues. This chain's CDR3 is CSVGGGTGGGEQYF. The CDR3 bases are TGCAGCGTTGGAGGGGGGACAGGGGGCGGCGAGCAGTACTTC.

In this sample, this clone turned up a few times. V is TRBV2 and J is TRBJ2-7, with 15 nucleotides matching TRBD2. Germline CDR1 and CDR2: SNHLY and FYNNEI. The junction had 4 bases not matched to a gene; V was cut back by 4 bases and J by 6 bases. The CDR3 consists of 15 residues. CDR3 protein: CASSAVGLAGGEQYF. Written as DNA, the CDR3 is TGTGCCAGCAGTGCGGTGGGACTAGCGGGGGGCGAGCAGTACTTC.

This sequence joins TRBV6-1 and TRBJ1-5; TRBD1 is a possible D gene (5 bases). CDR1 MNHNS and CDR2 SASEGT come from the germline V gene. Trimming left V 7 bases short and J 3 bases short, with 10 bases between. The CDR3 covers 13 residues. The CDR3 DNA reads TGTGCCAGCATGCAGGGTATCAATCAGCCCCAGCATTTT. The encoded protein is CASMQGINQPQHF.

Only a few counts were recorded for this clone. The CDR3 nucleotides read TGTGCCAGCAGCTCAGCGCGTGGGAGTTTGGATGAGCAGTTCTTC. The encoded protein is CASSSARGSLDEQFF. The chain has TRBV5-4 and TRBJ2-1, with a possible D match to TRBD2 (5 bases). V shed 3 bases and J shed 8 bases, with 18 bases lying between them. Germline lookup yields CDR1 SGHNT and CDR2 YYREEE (reference sequence). This CDR3 comprises 15 residues.

This clone has just a few counts. The CDR3 loop is CASSFGGGPTDTQYF. The CDR3 coding sequence is TGTGCCAGCAGCTTTGGGGGGGGGCCCACAGATACGCAGTATTTT. The chain employs TRBV13 and TRBJ2-3; D perhaps matches TRBD2 (7 bases). The CDR3 sequence is 15 residues long. Germline CDR1 reads PRHDT; CDR2 reads FYEKMQ (reference sequence). V lost 3 bases, J lost 2 bases, and 12 bases lay in between. Using reference TRBV13 and TRBJ2-3 for the parts outside the CDR3, the full variable domain is AAGVIQSPRHLIKEKRETATLKCYPIPRHDTVYWYQQGPGQDPQFLISFYEKMQSDKGSIPDRFSAQQFSDYHSELNMSSLELGDSALYFCASSFGGGPTDTQYFGPGTRLTVL.

This clone was counted between two and nine times. This sequence joins TRBV19 and TRBJ2-7, with D possibly TRBD1 on 5 matching bases. Germline CDR1 LNHDA, CDR2 SQIVND (reference sequence). The CDR3 runs 13 residues. V lost 4 bases and J lost 4, with 11 bases in between. The CDR3 protein is CASSNLGAYEQYF. CDR3 bases: TGTGCCAGTAGTAATTTAGGGGCGTACGAGCAGTACTTC.

This clone was seen only a few times. In DNA, the CDR3 is TGTGCCATCAGTGGACTAGCGGGGGCCCTAACAAATGAGCAGTTCTTC. It specifies CAISGLAGALTNEQFF. V gene TRBV10-3 combines with J gene TRBJ2-1; 12 nucleotides match TRBD2. V dropped 4 bases and J dropped 7; count of bases not matched to a gene: 8. CDR1 and CDR2 from the germline V gene are ENHRY and SYGVKD. The CDR3 is made up of 16 amino acids.

The chain joins TRBV7-8 to TRBJ1-1; D is perhaps TRBD1 (6 bases). CDR1 SGHVS and CDR2 FQNEAQ come from the germline V gene. V was pared by 2 bases and J by 4 bases, with 11 bases between. The CDR3 length is 14 residues. CDR3 DNA sequence: TGTGCCAGCAGCTTAATGGGAGGGGGCACTGAAGCTTTCTTT. It yields the protein CASSLMGGGTEAFF.

This clone was detected only a few times. The chain links TRBV7-2 to TRBJ2-2; D might be TRBD1 (6 bases). Germline assignment: CDR1 SGHTA and CDR2 FQGNSA. Trimming cost V 0 bases and J 6 bases, with 14 bases left between them. This CDR3 has 16 residues. The CDR3 loop reads CASSLASLTGPGELFF. Here the CDR3 DNA reads TGTGCCAGCAGCTTAGCGTCATTGACAGGCCCCGGGGAGCTGTTTTTT.

The chain has TRBV5-1 and TRBJ2-1; no firm D call. This CDR3 is 14 amino acids long. Germline V gene sequence: CDR1 SGHRS, CDR2 YFSETQ. V was trimmed by 5 bases and J by 0 bases, leaving 9 bases between them. Written as DNA, the CDR3 is TGCGCCAGCAGAAGTGATAGCTCCTACAATGAGCAGTTCTTC. Translation: CASRSDSSYNEQFF.

This clone was recorded a few times. The chain couples TRBV14 to TRBJ2-2; D is undetermined. CDR1 is SGHDN and CDR2 is FVKESK in the germline V gene. The CDR3 runs 16 residues. V was shortened by 4 bases and J by 0 bases, with 12 bases between the two germline ends. The CDR3 nucleotides read TGTGCCAGCAGCCCTCTTCGCGCCGCGAACACCGGGGAGCTGTTTTTT. Its translation is CASSPLRAANTGELFF.

This clone turned up a few times. The chain carries TRBV5-4 and TRBJ2-5; 7 bases are shared with TRBD2. The CDR3 runs to 14 residues. V dropped 0 bases and J dropped 7; count of bases not matched to a gene: 6. Germline CDR1 is SGHNT and CDR2 is YYREEE (reference sequence). In DNA form, the CDR3 reads TGTGCCAGCAGCTTGGGACTAGCTGAGGGGACCCAGTACTTC. Its protein product is CASSLGLAEGTQYF.

The chain recombines TRBV10-3 with TRBJ1-1; unclear D gene. V lost 2 bases, J lost 1 base, and 14 bases lay in between. CDR3 length: 16 amino acids. Per germline, CDR1 ENHRY and CDR2 SYGVKD. This CDR3 reads CAISETSGRGNTEAFF. The CDR3 bases are TGTGCCATCAGTGAGACGTCAGGCCGGGGGAACACTGAAGCTTTCTTT.